Below, 23 T cell receptor beta chains from the same sample are listed, as sequenced in a study of Ad26.COV2.S vaccination and SARS-CoV-2 variants. Treatment here: over 15 received Ad26.COV2.S at low or high dose, single or two shots; roughly five received placebo; per-sample allocation not given. Specimens were obtained on day 63 following the first vaccine or placebo injection. TCRdb's copy holds only in-frame clones and misses some; the assay was immunoSEQ multiplex PCR. This table has 430,000 or so clones, approximately 92% appearing once. The material sequenced was peripheral blood, taken in a trial of Ad26.COV2.S vaccine versus placebo. All receptors come from a person between 18 and 65 years old who received the Ad26.COV2.S COVID-19 vaccine or a placebo.

This chain links TRBV16 with TRBJ2-7; 9 nucleotides match TRBD1. The CDR3 is made up of 13 amino acids. The germline V gene has CDR1 KGHSY and CDR2 FQNENV. The V and J ends lost 0 bases and 7 bases, in that order; junction bases with no gene match: 1. The CDR3 nucleotides are TGTGCCAGCAGCCAATCGGACAGGGGTGAGCAGTACTTC. This codes for CASSQSDRGEQYF.

In its sample, this clone was seen many times. Additional DNA sequences in this sample encode the identical CDR3. This chain connects TRBV5-4 to TRBJ2-2; D gene uncertain. Germline CDR1 and CDR2: SGHNT and YYREEE (reference sequence). The CDR3 has 14 amino acids. Between the trimmed V and J ends, which lost 0 bases and 1 base, there was a span of 4 bases. The CDR3 here is CASSLGGNTGELFF. The CDR3 DNA reads as TGTGCCAGCAGCTTGGGAGGGAACACCGGGGAGCTGTTTTTT. The whole variable domain, remainder taken from reference TRBV5-4 and TRBJ2-2, is ETGVTQSPTHLIKTRGQQVTLRCSSQSGHNTVSWYQQALGQGPQFIFQYYREEENGRGNFPPRFSGLQFPNYSSELNVNALELDDSALYLCASSLGGNTGELFFGEGSRLTVL.

This clone was found a few times. The chain couples TRBV5-1 to TRBJ1-6; D unresolved. The germline V gene encodes CDR1 SGHRS and CDR2 YFSETQ. V was clipped by 1 base and J by 7 bases, with 3 bases between them. The CDR3 spans 12 residues. The CDR3 spells CASSLLNSPLHF. The CDR3 coding sequence is TGCGCCAGCAGCTTGTTGAATTCACCCCTCCACTTT.

The J gene is TRBJ2-5, the V gene TRBV25-1; possible D gene TRBD2, 6 bases. CDR1 is MGHDK, CDR2 SYGVNS, per germline. This CDR3 has 17 residues. Deletions cut 2 bases from V and 2 bases from J, with 18 bases between. In DNA, the CDR3 is TGTGCCAGCAGTGAACGAGGCGGGATGCCATCTCAAGAGACCCAGTACTTC. It codes for CASSERGGMPSQETQYF.

The rearrangement links TRBV5-1 to TRBJ1-5, with D possibly being TRBD1 (5 bases). Germline CDR1 SGHRS, CDR2 YFSETQ. Trimming took off 0 bases at V and 5 bases at J, with 9 bases between the two ends. The CDR3 is 14 residues long. Here the CDR3 DNA reads TGCGCCAGCAGCTTGGGATCGGGGGATCAGCCCCAGCATTTT. Its protein product is CASSLGSGDQPQHF.

The chain recombines TRBV2 with TRBJ1-6; D gene uncertain. Germline V gene lookup returns CDR1 SNHLY and CDR2 FYNNEI. The ends were cut back, 6 bases at V and 9 bases at J, with 15 bases in the middle. This CDR3 is built from 14 residues. DNA for the CDR3: TGTGCCAGCAGGGACTCAAATGAACGTTCACCCCTCCACTTT. Residues: CASRDSNERSPLHF.

The chain uses TRBV10-1 and TRBJ2-5; TRBD1 might be the D (6 bases). The CDR3 runs to 13 residues. Deletions cut 3 bases from V and 7 bases from J, with 12 bases between. Germline loops: CDR1 WNHNN, CDR2 SYGVQD (reference sequence). CDR3 sequence reads: CASSDQGLGTQYF. In nucleotides, the CDR3 is TGCGCCAGCAGTGATCAGGGGCTAGGGACCCAGTACTTC.

The chain uses TRBV18 and TRBJ2-7, with D perhaps assigned TRBD1 or TRBD2 (6 bases each). Trimming left V 3 bases short and J 4 bases short, with 16 bases between. Germline CDR1 is KGHSH and CDR2 is LQKENI. The CDR3 totals 15 residues. In nucleotides, the CDR3 is TGTGCCAGCTCACCCAGGGGCGGGAATGGGTACGAGCAGTACTTC. Encoded protein: CASSPRGGNGYEQYF.

V usage is TRBV23-1 and J usage is TRBJ1-5, with a weak D call TRBD1 (5 bases). TRBV23-1 is an ORF for which the function is uncertain. The CDR3 is 17 residues long. V was pared by 0 bases and J by 4 bases, with 16 bases between. CDR3 coding DNA: TGCGCCAGCAGTCAATCGGTGGGTGCGACAGCAAATCAGCCCCAGCATTTT. Translating gives CASSQSVGATANQPQHF.

The V gene is TRBV5-6, the J gene TRBJ1-1, with D perhaps matching TRBD1 (5 bases). Germline CDR1 SGHDT, CDR2 YYEEEE. V was pared by 0 bases and J by 4 bases, with 16 bases between. The CDR3 loop spans 16 amino acids. The CDR3 nucleotides are TGTGCCAGCAGCTTGGGGACCGGGGCCTCGGGCACTGAAGCTTTCTTT. It codes for CASSLGTGASGTEAFF.

In its sample, this clone was seen once. V is TRBV6-5 and J is TRBJ2-1; D remains ambiguous. V dropped 6 bases and J dropped 1 base, with 4 bases sitting between them. Germline CDR1 is MNHEY and CDR2 is SVGAGI. The CDR3 is 12 amino acids. The CDR3 is CASRQSYNEQFF. Written as DNA, the CDR3 is TGTGCCAGCAGACAGTCCTACAATGAGCAGTTCTTC.

The count of this clone is one. The chain has TRBV29-1 and TRBJ2-1, with 15 bases that match TRBD2. The V gene's germline CDR1 is SQVTM and CDR2 ANQGSEA. The CDR3 runs 17 residues. V was clipped by 6 bases and J by 5 bases; unmatched bases: 11. CDR3 nucleotide sequence: TGCAGCGTCGACAAGGGACTAGCGGGAGGCAGGGACAATGAGCAGTTCTTC. Translated, it gives CSVDKGLAGGRDNEQFF.

This chain joins TRBV25-1 and TRBJ2-7; 12 bases are a match to TRBD2. V dropped 4 bases and J dropped 6; count of bases not matched to a gene: 10. The germline V gene encodes CDR1 MGHDK and CDR2 SYGVNS. This CDR3 region has 16 residues. The CDR3 is CASSAWTSGIFSEQYF. For the CDR3, the DNA is TGTGCCAGCAGTGCCTGGACTAGCGGGATTTTTTCCGAGCAGTACTTC.

In its sample, this clone was seen once. This CDR3 is CASSLAALANEQFF. The CDR3 nucleotides are TGCGCCAGCAGCTTGGCCGCACTAGCAAATGAGCAGTTCTTC. The chain employs TRBV5-1 and TRBJ2-1, with D tentatively TRBD2 (6 bases). Germline CDR1 reads SGHRS; CDR2 reads YFSETQ. The CDR3 has 14 residues. V was shortened by 0 bases and J by 7 bases, with 11 bases between the two germline ends.

The chain couples TRBV7-6 to TRBJ2-5; 11 nucleotides match TRBD2. The germline CDR1 and CDR2 sequences are SGHVS and FNYEAQ. The J segment lost 7 bases and the V segment lost 0 bases, leaving 13 bases of the junction unmatched. This CDR3 spans 18 amino acids. The CDR3 region has the DNA TGTGCCAGCAGCTTAGCCCCTGTTTCTAGCGGGGGGTTGGGGACCCAGTACTTC. Protein product: CASSLAPVSSGGLGTQYF.

This clone has a single count. The chain recombines TRBV7-8 with TRBJ1-3; no clear D. The germline gives CDR1 SGHVS, CDR2 FQNEAQ. The germline V and J ends were trimmed by 3 bases and 3 bases, with 15 bases remaining between them. The CDR3 length is 16 residues. The CDR3 nucleotides read TGTGCCAGCAGCTTCCACGAGGATCCGGGTGGAAACACCATATATTTT. Translating gives CASSFHEDPGGNTIYF.

The chain has TRBV28 and TRBJ1-2; D is undetermined. Between the trimmed V and J ends, which lost 4 bases and 8 bases, there was a span of 14 bases. The germline gives CDR1 MDHEN, CDR2 SYDVKM. The CDR3 spans 13 residues. The CDR3 spells CASSSVPSRGYTF. The CDR3 nucleotides are TGTGCCAGCAGTTCGGTCCCTTCGAGAGGCTACACCTTC.

The rearrangement links TRBV7-8 to TRBJ1-2; D call uncertain. Germline V lookup: CDR1 SGHVS, CDR2 FQNEAQ. V lost 3 bases and J 3 bases, leaving 5 bases between the germline ends. The CDR3 length is 12 residues. This chain's CDR3 is CASSFSDYGYTF. In DNA, the CDR3 is TGTGCCAGCAGCTTTAGTGACTATGGCTACACCTTC. Supplemented by reference TRBV7-8 and TRBJ1-2, the full variable domain reads GAGVSQSPRYKVAKRGQDVALRCDPISGHVSLFWYQQALGQGPEFLTYFQNEAQLDKSGLPSDRFFAERPEGSVSTLKIQRTQQEDSAVYLCASSFSDYGYTFGSGTRLTVV.

The chain uses TRBV15 and TRBJ1-5, with TRBD1 matching over 8 bases. Germline lookup yields CDR1 LNHNV and CDR2 YYDKDF (reference sequence). With 1 base clipped from V and 2 bases from J, the junction kept 10 bases outside the gene matches. The CDR3 covers 18 residues. The CDR3 is CATSRGTGRVVGNQPQHF. The CDR3 nucleotides read TGTGCCACCAGCAGAGGGACAGGGAGGGTTGTAGGCAATCAGCCCCAGCATTTT.

The chain recombines TRBV12-3 or TRBV12-4 with TRBJ2-1; D is ambiguous. V gave up 7 bases and J gave up 7 bases, with 14 bases separating them. The CDR3 spans 13 residues. The DNA of the CDR3 is TGTGCCAGCACCGATCTAATTATAAATGAGCAGTTCTTC. It is translated as CASTDLIINEQFF.

The chain uses TRBV27 and TRBJ2-1, with D maybe TRBD1 (6 bases). Trimming took 4 bases from V and 7 from J, leaving 14 bases between them. The CDR3 totals 14 residues. CDR1 MNHEY and CDR2 SMNVEV come from the germline V gene (reference sequence). The CDR3 reads CASSYPDSRNEQFF. CDR3 bases: TGTGCCAGCAGTTATCCGGACAGTCGAAATGAGCAGTTCTTC.

In its sample, this clone was seen a few times. The sample contains more than one DNA sequence encoding this CDR3. The rearrangement links TRBV18 to TRBJ2-6, with D unclear. The CDR3 is made up of 14 amino acids. Germline-derived CDR1 and CDR2 are KGHSH and LQKENI. The V gene lost 3 bases and the J gene lost 0 bases, with 3 bases spanning the gap. The CDR3 DNA is TGTGCCAGCTCACCCCCCTCTGGGGCCAACGTCCTGACTTTC. This sequence encodes CASSPPSGANVLTF.

J is TRBJ1-2 and V is TRBV3-1 (or the pseudogene TRBV3-2); 7 positions agree with TRBD1. Germline loops: CDR1 LGHDT, CDR2 YNNKEL (reference sequence). The ends lost 2 bases at V and 8 bases at J; junction bases unmatched: 8. CDR3 size: 14 residues. The CDR3 reads CASSQIDREGGYTF. CDR3 in DNA: TGTGCCAGCAGCCAAATCGACAGGGAGGGCGGCTACACCTTC.